The clone carrying this T cell receptor (beta chain) came up many times. What it binds is unknown. This sample stems from a study of CD8 T cells in ankylosing spondylitis. The study, taken as a whole, reports: Blood from ankylosing spondylitis patients appeared to carry a characteristic roughly eight-variant TCR beta motif. It was reported that disease-linked clones were significantly enriched in matched ankylosing spondylitis synovial fluid. Certain motif variants had earlier been reported in reactive arthritis synovial fluid and blood.

It was by quantitative 5'-RACE with molecular barcodes that TCR beta libraries were made. TCRdb reprocessed the 5' RACE reads via MiXCR and lists one record per CDR3 protein. The table lists approximately 130,000 distinct CDR3 sequences, roughly an eighth of them singletons. Germline V CDR1 and CDR2: SNHLY, FYNNEI. The CDR3 sequence is 16 residues long. The sample was blood, either unsorted or a sorted T cell fraction (not recorded which). The chain is built from TRBV2 and TRBJ2-7, with 7 bases lining up with TRBD2. The receptor comes from a female donor with ankylosing spondylitis or in good health (not recorded which). The CDR3 reads CAPEGGSSLRSYEQYF. In nucleotides, the CDR3 is TGTGCTCCCGAGGGCGGGAGCTCCTTGCGCTCCTACGAGCAGTACTTC.